Following are 2 T cell receptor beta chains from one sample sequenced in a study of Graves' ophthalmopathy and Graves' hyperthyroidism. RNA transcripts yielded amplified TCR beta CDR3 regions. First-round RT-PCR relied on HTBI primers, and a second-round multiplex PCR came next. From the multiplex PCR reads, TCRdb called clonotypes with MiXCR, one entry per CDR3 protein. There are roughly 350,000 distinct CDR3 sequences in the sample; about 15% occur only once, and 2% to 2.5% lies in the top ten. The sample was peripheral blood. All receptors derive from an adult woman with stable Graves' hyperthyroidism.

Ten or more counts support this clonotype. The CDR3 DNA sequence: TGTGCCAGCAGCCAAGATCTGACTAGCGGGACGCCTCGTGAGCAGTACTTC. It encodes CASSQDLTSGTPREQYF. The J gene is TRBJ2-7, the V gene TRBV4-2; 11 bases align to TRBD2. The CDR3 length is 17 residues. With 0 bases clipped from V and 7 bases from J, the junction kept 11 bases outside the gene matches. CDR1 and CDR2 (germline): LGHNA, YNFKEQ.

The CDR3 DNA reads as TGTGCCAGCAGCCGTCAACAGCCAGAAGCTTTCTTT. The encoded protein is CASSRQQPEAFF. The genes are TRBV28 and TRBJ1-1; D is undetermined. Germline V gives CDR1 MDHEN, CDR2 SYDVKM. V was shortened by 6 bases and J by 8 bases, with 13 bases between the two germline ends. CDR3 size: 12 residues.